Below, 10 T cell receptor beta chains from the same sample are listed, as sequenced in a study of cytomegalovirus exposure and HLA in healthy donors. Researchers ran the PCR with 60 Vbeta and 13 Jbeta primers. Sequencing used immunoSEQ multiplex PCR; TCRdb keeps in-frame clones, though not all of them. The repertoire has some 200,000 clones, roughly an eighth of them found once; the top ten carry 7.8%. The sequenced sample was PBMCs. The source of these receptors is a man in his fifties in good health and CMV-seropositive.

The sample holds a few counts of this clone. The gene calls are TRBV6-1 and TRBJ2-3; 10 bases agree with TRBD1. CDR1 MNHNS and CDR2 SASEGT come from the germline V gene. CDR3 size: 15 residues. After removal of 6 bases from V and 6 bases from J, the junction contained 9 bases not matched to a gene. CDR3 sequence (DNA): TGTGCCAGCAGACTGGACAGGGGGGATTGGGATACGCAGTATTTT. Translation gives CASRLDRGDWDTQYF.

This clone was found a few times. CDR3 DNA sequence: TGTGCCAGTAGTCGGGGGGAGACCCAGTACTTC. Amino acids: CASSRGETQYF. This chain uses TRBV19 with TRBJ2-5, with D maybe TRBD2 (6 bases). V dropped 5 bases and J dropped 5 bases, with 6 bases sitting between them. The CDR3 contains 11 residues. Germline CDR1 and CDR2: LNHDA and SQIVND (reference sequence).

The sample holds a few counts of this clone. The chain is built from TRBV6-1 and TRBJ1-4; D perhaps matches TRBD1 (6 bases). Trimming removed 7 bases at V and 8 bases at J, with 17 bases between. The CDR3 covers 14 residues. The germline gives CDR1 MNHNS, CDR2 SASEGT. The CDR3 DNA is TGTGCCAGCATCCCGACAGGACTCCAAGAAAAACTGTTTTTT. This sequence encodes CASIPTGLQEKLFF.

This clone was observed a few times. J is TRBJ1-4 and V is TRBV29-1, with 10 bases matching TRBD1. Per germline, CDR1 SQVTM and CDR2 ANQGSEA. This CDR3 has 13 residues. V was pared by 7 bases and J by 8 bases, with 7 bases of the junction left unmatched. CDR3 nucleotide sequence: TGCAGCGGACAGGGGGCCCCCAACGAAAAACTGTTTTTT. Protein sequence: CSGQGAPNEKLFF.

The V gene is TRBV4-2, the J gene TRBJ2-2; D not certain. Per germline, CDR1 LGHNA and CDR2 YNFKEQ. V lost 0 bases and J 6 bases, leaving 5 bases between the germline ends. The CDR3 length is 13 residues. CDR3 region: CASSQERSGELFF. The CDR3 DNA sequence: TGTGCCAGCAGCCAAGAACGGTCCGGGGAGCTGTTTTTT.

This clone was counted a few times. V usage is TRBV4-3 and J usage is TRBJ1-5; 9 positions agree with TRBD1. Germline lookup yields CDR1 LGHNA and CDR2 YSLEER. J gave up 1 base and V 4 bases, and 11 bases lay outside the gene matches. CDR3 length: 18 residues. The CDR3, as DNA: TGCGCCAGCAGCCTATCCTATTCGGGGACAGGGAGCAATCAGCCCCAGCATTTT. Translation gives CASSLSYSGTGSNQPQHF.

There are a few counts of this clone. The V gene is TRBV20-1, the J gene TRBJ2-5, with D maybe TRBD2 (5 bases). CDR3 length equals 11 residues. The germline CDR1 and CDR2 sequences are DFQATT and SNEGSKA (reference sequence). Trimming shortened V by 6 bases and J by 2 bases, and 7 bases separated the two germline ends. The CDR3 reads CSAAVQETQYF. The CDR3 DNA sequence: TGCAGTGCAGCGGTACAAGAGACCCAGTACTTC.

This clone is a singleton in its sample. This rearrangement joins TRBV7-2 to TRBJ2-7, with 7 nucleotides matching TRBD1. The V segment lost 3 bases and the J segment 3 bases; nucleotides outside the gene matches: 11. From germline, CDR1 is SGHTA and CDR2 FQGNSA. CDR3 length: 16 amino acids. The CDR3 spells CASSFYAGTVLYEQYF. DNA for the CDR3: TGTGCCAGCAGCTTTTACGCCGGGACAGTCCTCTACGAGCAGTACTTC.

The rearrangement uses TRBV28 and TRBJ2-2; 9 bases are shared with TRBD1. Germline CDR1 reads MDHEN; CDR2 reads SYDVKM. V shed 5 bases, J shed 6 bases, and the junction held 10 bases outside the gene matches. The CDR3 contains 16 residues. CDR3 bases: TGTGCCAGCAGTCTCGGACAGGGGATGCCCCCCGGGGAGCTGTTTTTT. Translating it yields CASSLGQGMPPGELFF.

The chain combines TRBV7-2 with TRBJ2-3; D is uncertain. The germline V gene has CDR1 SGHTA and CDR2 FQGNSA. This CDR3 spans 12 amino acids. Trimming took 2 bases from V and 2 from J, leaving 2 bases between them. CDR3 sequence (DNA): TGTGCCAGCAGCTTACACACAGATACGCAGTATTTT. As protein: CASSLHTDTQYF.